This TCR beta chain was documented in a study of T-cell memory formation after mild COVID-19. TCR alpha and TCR beta cDNA libraries carrying sample barcodes and UMIs came from 5'RACE with constant-segment primers. TCRdb analysed the 5' RACE reads with MiXCR anew, one entry per CDR3 protein. The sample holds 200,000 to 250,000 distinct CDR3 sequences, just over 9.5% seen once. CDR1 and CDR2 (germline): GTSNPN, SVGIG (reference sequence). The CDR3 length is 12 residues. The ends were cut back, 8 bases at V and 6 bases at J, with 14 bases in the middle. Sequenced: PBMCs or a T cell subset sorted from them (not recorded which). The gene calls are TRBV30 and TRBJ2-1, with D possibly called TRBD1 or TRBD2 (6 bases each). The sequence came from a young man who had mild COVID-19 (a few samples of this study predate the infection). Cell type and time point are not known. CDR3 amino acids: CAVGPGANEQFF. Written as DNA, the CDR3 is TGTGCCGTAGGTCCGGGGGCCAATGAGCAGTTCTTC.